Shown below are 4 T cell receptor beta chains from a single sample sequenced in a study of blood T cell repertoires in COVID-19 (dated by TCRdb to the early 2020s). The library was made by the immunoSEQ multiplex PCR assay. TCRdb limited this immuneACCESS table to in-frame rearrangements with V and J called. A share of clones is missing; checked studies link under half to unresolved V genes, and the rest is unexplained. A total of roughly 160,000 clones appear in this sample, about 85% of them only once. Less than 8% of the sample is taken by the ten largest. The sequenced sample was peripheral blood. These receptor sequences come from a man older than 75 with COVID-19, enrolled during active disease.

This chain uses TRBV28 with TRBJ1-1; D uncertain. CDR1 MDHEN and CDR2 SYDVKM come from the germline V gene. Trimming took off 6 bases at V and 1 base at J, with 18 bases between the two ends. This CDR3 has 16 amino acids. CDR3 in amino acids: CASSSTKIETNTEAFF. The CDR3 DNA follows: TGTGCCAGCAGCTCCACAAAAATCGAAACGAACACTGAAGCTTTCTTT.

The table lists this clone with a count of one. V and J are TRBV5-6 and TRBJ1-5, with TRBD1 as a possible D gene (6 bases). Trimming took 2 bases from V and 4 from J, leaving 10 bases between them. The CDR3 length is 14 residues. Germline values: CDR1 SGHDT, CDR2 YYEEEE. The CDR3 is CASSFSGVNQPQHF. DNA of the CDR3: TGTGCCAGCAGCTTCTCAGGGGTTAATCAGCCCCAGCATTTT.

The chain has TRBV18 and TRBJ2-5; 9 bases line up with TRBD1. Germline lookup yields CDR1 KGHSH and CDR2 LQKENI. The length of the CDR3 is 14 residues. V was clipped by 5 bases and J by 5 bases; unmatched bases: 6. The CDR3 nucleotides read TGTGCCAGCTCATGGGACAGGGATGGGGAGACCCAGTACTTC. Translation gives CASSWDRDGETQYF.

The V gene is TRBV6-5, the J gene TRBJ2-7; 8 nucleotides line up with TRBD1. Looked up from germline, CDR1 is MNHEY and CDR2 is SVGAGI. The CDR3 has 12 residues. V lost 6 bases to trimming and J lost 6 bases; unmatched junction nucleotides: 4. The DNA for the CDR3 is TGTGCCAGCAGCGACAGGGGAGGCGAGCAGTACTTC. Amino acid sequence: CASSDRGGEQYF.